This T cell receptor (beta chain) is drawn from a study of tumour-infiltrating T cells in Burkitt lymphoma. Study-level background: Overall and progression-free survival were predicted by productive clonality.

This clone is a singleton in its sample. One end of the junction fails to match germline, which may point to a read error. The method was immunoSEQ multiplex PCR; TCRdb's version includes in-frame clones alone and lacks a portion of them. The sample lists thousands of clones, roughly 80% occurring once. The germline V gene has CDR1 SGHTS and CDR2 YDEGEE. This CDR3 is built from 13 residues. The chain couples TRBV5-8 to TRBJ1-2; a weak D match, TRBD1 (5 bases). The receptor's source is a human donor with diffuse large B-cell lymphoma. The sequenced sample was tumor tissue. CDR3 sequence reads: CASSARRTGVLSF. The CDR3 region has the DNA TGTGCCAGCAGCGCCAGACGCACAGGAGTGCTCAGCTTC.